This TCR beta chain was profiled in a study of OX40 agonist ivuxolimab in advanced cancers. Looking at the study overall: Males comprised about 84% of the group, whose mean age was about 62 years (range 23 to 79).

Method: immunoSEQ multiplex PCR; TCRdb's copy keeps in-frame clones and lacks some. Among about 18,000 clones listed, about 80% were seen once. Notes on the study in general: Partly responding patients at 0.1-3.0 mg/kg showed some of the smallest clonal expansion.

For this clone: Its antigen is undetermined.

The CDR3 is 13 amino acids. Trimming took off 4 bases at V and 6 bases at J, with 14 bases between the two ends. CDR1 SGHRS and CDR2 YFSETQ come from the germline V gene. The source material was CD4+ or CD8+ T cells sorted from blood, sampled in a trial of the OX40 agonist ivuxolimab. This clonotype was obtained from an adult with an advanced solid tumor such as melanoma, head and neck, liver or kidney cancer. The chain recombines TRBV5-1 with TRBJ2-7; no clear D. Here the CDR3 reads CASSLAPGSEQYF. CDR3 in DNA: TGCGCCAGCAGCCTGGCCCCTGGATCCGAGCAGTACTTC.